What follows are 17 T cell receptor beta chains derived from one specimen sequenced in a study of blood T cell repertoires in COVID-19. Profiled with immunoSEQ multiplex PCR; TCRdb holds only in-frame clones, not every one. The table shows 120,000 or so clones, with roughly 90% occurring only once. The sequenced sample consisted of peripheral blood. All receptors derive from a man aged 50 to 59 with active COVID-19.

The rearrangement uses TRBV7-2 and TRBJ1-2; perhaps TRBD1 as D (5 bases). This CDR3 contains 15 residues. With 5 bases removed from V and 2 bases from J, the gap between germline ends came to 15 bases. Germline V gene sequence: CDR1 SGHTA, CDR2 FQGNSA. This chain's CDR3 is CASSLVQGQNYGYTF. The CDR3 nucleotides are TGTGCCAGCAGCCTCGTGCAGGGCCAAAACTATGGCTACACCTTC.

The rearrangement uses TRBV19 and TRBJ1-5; 10 nucleotides match TRBD1. Germline V gives CDR1 LNHDA, CDR2 SQIVND (reference sequence). The CDR3 sequence is 17 residues long. Trimming removed 5 bases from V and 5 bases from J; junction bases left unmatched: 12. The CDR3 region is CASSSLITGTGDQPQHF. The DNA for the CDR3 is TGTGCCAGTAGTTCCCTGATCACCGGGACAGGGGATCAGCCCCAGCATTTT.

J is TRBJ2-5 and V is TRBV6-2 or TRBV6-3; 10 bases are shared with TRBD2. J was trimmed by 4 bases and V by 4 bases; bases with no gene match: 9. The CDR3 consists of 16 residues. The germline gives CDR1 MNHEY, CDR2 SVGEGT. CDR3 in DNA: TGTGCCAGCAGTTGGAGCGGGAGGGCAGGAGCAGAGACCCAGTACTTC. Translation gives CASSWSGRAGAETQYF.

The V call is TRBV18, the J call TRBJ1-3; D is undetermined. The CDR3 loop spans 17 amino acids. V lost 0 bases to trimming and J lost 0 bases, with 12 bases between them. The germline V gene has CDR1 KGHSH and CDR2 LQKENI. Written as DNA, the CDR3 is TGTGCCAGCTCACCACCAATGATCGAGATCTCTGGAAACACCATATATTTT. Its translation: CASSPPMIEISGNTIYF. The complete variable domain, with remaining parts taken from reference TRBV18 and TRBJ1-3, reads NAGVMQNPRHLVRRRGQEARLRCSPMKGHSHVYWYRQLPEEGLKFMVYLQKENIIDESGMPKERFSAEFPKEGPSILRIQQVVRGDSAAYFCASSPPMIEISGNTIYFGEGSWLTVV.

The chain couples TRBV2 to TRBJ2-1, with a weak D call TRBD2 (6 bases). The CDR3 sequence is 15 residues long. Trimming removed 7 bases from V and 10 bases from J, with 23 bases in between. CDR1 and CDR2 from the germline V gene are SNHLY and FYNNEI. The DNA of the CDR3 is TGTGCCAGCATCCCCGGGACTGGGTCCTATCAGGAGCAGTTCTTC. Amino acid sequence: CASIPGTGSYQEQFF. Filled out from reference TRBV2 and TRBJ2-1, the complete variable domain reads EPEVTQTPSHQVTQMGQEVILRCVPISNHLYFYWYRQILGQKVEFLVSFYNNEISEKSEIFDDQFSVERPDGSNFTLKIRSTKLEDSAMYFCASIPGTGSYQEQFFGPGTRLTVL.

This sequence joins TRBV6-6 and TRBJ1-3; no definite D call. From germline, CDR1 is MNHNY and CDR2 SVGAGI (reference sequence). V lost 0 bases and J 0 bases, leaving 6 bases between the germline ends. This CDR3 region has 15 residues. CDR3 DNA: TGTGCCAGCAGTTACTCGGCAGACTCTGGAAACACCATATATTTT. This translates into CASSYSADSGNTIYF.

This chain connects TRBV7-9 to TRBJ2-1; 7 bases agree with TRBD2. The CDR3 has 15 residues. Germline V gene lookup returns CDR1 SEHNR and CDR2 FQNEAQ (reference sequence). Unmatched junction bases numbered 7, after V lost 4 bases and J lost 4 bases. CDR3 loop: CASSSSGTTYNEQFF. The CDR3 DNA follows: TGTGCCAGCAGCTCCTCAGGGACTACGTACAATGAGCAGTTCTTC.

This rearrangement joins TRBV5-1 to TRBJ2-7, with 7 bases fitting TRBD2. This CDR3 comprises 18 residues. Trimming took 5 bases from V and 6 from J; bases not matched to a gene: 23. Germline V lookup: CDR1 SGHRS, CDR2 YFSETQ. In nucleotides, the CDR3 is TGCGCCAGCAGGGGGGGGTGGAACCTAGCGGCCTTCCCTATCGAGCAGTACGTC. It specifies CASRGGWNLAAFPIEQYV.

The V gene is TRBV7-9, the J gene TRBJ2-3; a possible D gene is TRBD2 (6 bases). CDR3 length equals 15 residues. Germline CDR1 SEHNR, CDR2 FQNEAQ (reference sequence). The ends were cut back, 6 bases at V and 2 bases at J, with 15 bases in the middle. As DNA, the CDR3 is TGTGCCAGCAGACCGGGAGCGGAAATCACAGATACGCAGTATTTT. It translates to CASRPGAEITDTQYF.

The V gene is TRBV6-5, the J gene TRBJ1-6; 9 bases align to TRBD1. V was clipped by 7 bases and J by 7 bases; unmatched bases: 2. This CDR3 has 13 residues. Looked up from germline, CDR1 is MNHEY and CDR2 is SVGAGI. This CDR3 is CASKQGANSPLHF. The CDR3 region has the DNA TGTGCCAGCAAACAGGGGGCGAATTCACCCCTCCACTTT.

The chain is built from TRBV28 and TRBJ1-1; TRBD1 is a possible D gene (5 bases). V was clipped by 5 bases and J by 0 bases, with 13 bases between them. CDR3 length: 15 residues. Germline CDR1 MDHEN, CDR2 SYDVKM. The CDR3 is CASSRRAGMNTEAFF. In DNA form, the CDR3 reads TGTGCCAGCAGTCGAAGGGCAGGGATGAACACTGAAGCTTTCTTT.

The chain links TRBV5-1 to TRBJ2-1, with D possibly TRBD1 on 5 matching bases. The CDR3 has 15 amino acids. Trimming took off 0 bases at V and 3 bases at J, with 10 bases between the two ends. Germline CDR1 SGHRS, CDR2 YFSETQ. The CDR3 DNA is TGCGCCAGCAGCTTGGGGCAGGGTGACTACAATGAGCAGTTCTTC. Protein product: CASSLGQGDYNEQFF.

The V call is TRBV5-6, the J call TRBJ1-4, with D possibly being TRBD1 (6 bases). This CDR3 spans 14 amino acids. Per the germline V gene, CDR1 is SGHDT and CDR2 is YYEEEE. The V and J ends lost 2 bases and 2 bases respectively, with 7 bases between them. The CDR3 region is CASSLQGTNEKLFF. DNA of the CDR3: TGTGCCAGCAGCTTACAGGGTACTAATGAAAAACTGTTTTTT.

This chain connects TRBV7-9 to TRBJ1-6; 7 bases align to TRBD1. The V gene's germline CDR1 is SEHNR and CDR2 FQNEAQ (reference sequence). The CDR3 spans 14 residues. V lost 6 bases to trimming and J lost 8 bases; unmatched junction nucleotides: 7. The CDR3 spells CASSSTGADSPLHF. The CDR3 bases are TGTGCCAGCAGTTCTACAGGGGCGGATTCACCCCTCCACTTT.

In its sample, this clone was seen once. The gene calls are TRBV6-5 and TRBJ2-5, with TRBD2 identical over 12 bases. The V segment lost 6 bases and the J segment 1 base; nucleotides outside the gene matches: 3. Germline V gene sequence: CDR1 MNHEY, CDR2 SVGAGI. This CDR3 spans 15 amino acids. This CDR3 reads CASSMTSGGQETQYF. CDR3 DNA: TGTGCCAGCAGCATGACTAGCGGGGGCCAAGAGACCCAGTACTTC.

J is TRBJ2-7 and V is TRBV18; 11 nucleotides align to TRBD1. The CDR3 contains 16 residues. V lost 0 bases and J lost 1; bases outside the gene matches: 2. Germline V gene sequence: CDR1 KGHSH, CDR2 LQKENI. The CDR3 nucleotides read TGTGCCAGCTCACCACCCGGACAGGGGGCATCCTACGAGCAGTACTTC. As protein: CASSPPGQGASYEQYF.

V is TRBV5-1 and J is TRBJ2-2, with TRBD2 identical over 9 bases. Germline V lookup: CDR1 SGHRS, CDR2 YFSETQ. The CDR3 covers 19 residues. Trimming cost V 0 bases and J 4 bases; bases outside gene matches: 13. The CDR3 reads CASSLGRLAALPGTGELFF. CDR3 nucleotide sequence: TGCGCCAGCAGCTTGGGTAGACTAGCGGCCTTACCGGGCACCGGGGAGCTGTTTTTT.